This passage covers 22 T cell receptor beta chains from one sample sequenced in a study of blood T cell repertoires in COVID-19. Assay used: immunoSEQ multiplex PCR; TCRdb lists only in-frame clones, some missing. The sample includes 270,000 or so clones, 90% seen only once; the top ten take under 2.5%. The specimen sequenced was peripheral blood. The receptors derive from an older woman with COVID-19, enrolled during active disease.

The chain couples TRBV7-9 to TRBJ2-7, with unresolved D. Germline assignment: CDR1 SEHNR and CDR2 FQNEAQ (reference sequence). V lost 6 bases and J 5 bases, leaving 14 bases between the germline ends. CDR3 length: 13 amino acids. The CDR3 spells CASSLRVPDEQYF. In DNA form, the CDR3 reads TGTGCCAGCAGTCTTCGAGTACCCGACGAGCAGTACTTC. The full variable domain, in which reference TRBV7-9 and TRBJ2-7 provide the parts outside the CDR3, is DTGVSQNPRHKITKRGQNVTFRCDPISEHNRLYWYRQTLGQGPEFLTYFQNEAQLEKSRLLSDRFSAERPKGSFSTLEIQRTEQGDSAMYLCASSLRVPDEQYFGPGTRLTVT.

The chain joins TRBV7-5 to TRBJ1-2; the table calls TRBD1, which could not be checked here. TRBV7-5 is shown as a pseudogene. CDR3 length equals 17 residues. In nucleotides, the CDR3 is TGTGCCAGAAGCTTAGCGGACAGGGAGACTTGGGTTTATGGCTACACCTTC. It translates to CARSLADRETWVYGYTF.

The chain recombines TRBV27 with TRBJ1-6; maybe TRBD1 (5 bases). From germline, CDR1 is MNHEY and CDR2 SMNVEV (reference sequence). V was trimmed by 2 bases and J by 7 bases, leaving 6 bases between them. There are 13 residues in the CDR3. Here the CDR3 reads CASSLNRNSPLHF. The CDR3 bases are TGTGCCAGCAGTTTAAACAGGAATTCACCCCTCCACTTT.

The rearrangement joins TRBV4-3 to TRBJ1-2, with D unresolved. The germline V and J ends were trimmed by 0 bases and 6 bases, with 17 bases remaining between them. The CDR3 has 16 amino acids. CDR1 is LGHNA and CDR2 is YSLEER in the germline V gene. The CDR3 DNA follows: TGCGCCAGCAGCCAAGAGGAGGGAGAATGGTGGAATGGCTACACCTTC. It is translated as CASSQEEGEWWNGYTF.

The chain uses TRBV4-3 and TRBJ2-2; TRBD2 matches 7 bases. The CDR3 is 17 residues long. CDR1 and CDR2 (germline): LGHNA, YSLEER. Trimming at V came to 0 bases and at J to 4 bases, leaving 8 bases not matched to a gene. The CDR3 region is CASSQEGGAIGTGELFF. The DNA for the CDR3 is TGCGCCAGCAGCCAAGAGGGAGGGGCTATTGGCACCGGGGAGCTGTTTTTT.

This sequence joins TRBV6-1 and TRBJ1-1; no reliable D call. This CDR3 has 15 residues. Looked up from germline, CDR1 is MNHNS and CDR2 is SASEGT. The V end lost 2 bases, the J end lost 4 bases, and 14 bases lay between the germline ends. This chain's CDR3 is CASSEYGNFGTEAFF. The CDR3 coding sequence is TGTGCCAGCAGTGAATATGGCAATTTTGGCACTGAAGCTTTCTTT.

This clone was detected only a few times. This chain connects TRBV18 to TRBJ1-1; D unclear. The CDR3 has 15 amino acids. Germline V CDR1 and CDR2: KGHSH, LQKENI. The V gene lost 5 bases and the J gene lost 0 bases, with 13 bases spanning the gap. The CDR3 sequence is CASSMSHAMNTEAFF. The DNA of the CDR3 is TGTGCCAGCTCAATGTCTCATGCTATGAACACTGAAGCTTTCTTT.

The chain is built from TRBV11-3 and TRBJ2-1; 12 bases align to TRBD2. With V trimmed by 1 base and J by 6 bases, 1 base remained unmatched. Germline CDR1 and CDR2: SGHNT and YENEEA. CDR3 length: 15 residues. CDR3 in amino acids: CASSLGTSGANEQFF. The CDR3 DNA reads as TGTGCCAGCAGCTTAGGGACTAGCGGGGCCAATGAGCAGTTCTTC. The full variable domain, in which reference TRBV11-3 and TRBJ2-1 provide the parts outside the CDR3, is EAGVVQSPRYKIIEKKQPVAFWCNPISGHNTLYWYLQNLGQGPELLIRYENEEAVDDSQLPKDRFSAERLKGVDSTLKIQPAELGDSAVYLCASSLGTSGANEQFFGPGTRLTVL.

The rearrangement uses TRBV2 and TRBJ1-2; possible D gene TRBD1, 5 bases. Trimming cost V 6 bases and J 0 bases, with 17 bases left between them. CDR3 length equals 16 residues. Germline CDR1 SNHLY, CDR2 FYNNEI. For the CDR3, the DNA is TGTGCCAGCAGGAAGGGCTGGGGCAGTGCTAACTATGGCTACACCTTC. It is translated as CASRKGWGSANYGYTF.

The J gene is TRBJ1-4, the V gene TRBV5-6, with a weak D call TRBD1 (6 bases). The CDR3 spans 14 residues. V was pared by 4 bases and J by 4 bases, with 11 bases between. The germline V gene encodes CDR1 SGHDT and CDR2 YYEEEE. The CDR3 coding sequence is TGTGCCAGCAGCCTGGGACAACGTAATGAAAAACTGTTTTTT. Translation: CASSLGQRNEKLFF.

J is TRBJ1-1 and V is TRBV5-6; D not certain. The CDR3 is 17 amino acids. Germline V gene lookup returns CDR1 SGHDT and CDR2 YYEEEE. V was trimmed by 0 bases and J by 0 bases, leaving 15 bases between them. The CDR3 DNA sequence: TGTGCCAGCAGCTTGGCCGTTGGCGGAGGAATGAACACTGAAGCTTTCTTT. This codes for CASSLAVGGGMNTEAFF. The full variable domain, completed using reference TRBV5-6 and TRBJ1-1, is DAGVTQSPTHLIKTRGQQVTLRCSPKSGHDTVSWYQQALGQGPQFIFQYYEEEERQRGNFPDRFSGHQFPNYSSELNVNALLLGDSALYLCASSLAVGGGMNTEAFFGQGTRLTVV.

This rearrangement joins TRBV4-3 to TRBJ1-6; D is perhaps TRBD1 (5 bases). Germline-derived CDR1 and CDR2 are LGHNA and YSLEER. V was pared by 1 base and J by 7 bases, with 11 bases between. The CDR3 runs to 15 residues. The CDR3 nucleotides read TGCGCCAGCAGCCAAGGAACTGGGGGGAATTCACCCCTCCACTTT. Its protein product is CASSQGTGGNSPLHF.

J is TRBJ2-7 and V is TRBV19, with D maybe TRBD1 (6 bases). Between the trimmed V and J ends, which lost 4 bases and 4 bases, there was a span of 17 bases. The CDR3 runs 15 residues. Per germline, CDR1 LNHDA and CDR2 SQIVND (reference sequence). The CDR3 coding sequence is TGTGCCAGTAGTACACAGGGAGACCCCTCATACGAGCAGTACTTC. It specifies CASSTQGDPSYEQYF.

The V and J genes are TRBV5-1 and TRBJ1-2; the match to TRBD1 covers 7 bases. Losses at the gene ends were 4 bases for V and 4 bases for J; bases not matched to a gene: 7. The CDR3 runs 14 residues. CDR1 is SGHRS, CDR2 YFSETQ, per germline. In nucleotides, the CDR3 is TGCGCCAGCAGCAATCTCCGGGACAGCTATGGCTACACCTTC. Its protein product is CASSNLRDSYGYTF.

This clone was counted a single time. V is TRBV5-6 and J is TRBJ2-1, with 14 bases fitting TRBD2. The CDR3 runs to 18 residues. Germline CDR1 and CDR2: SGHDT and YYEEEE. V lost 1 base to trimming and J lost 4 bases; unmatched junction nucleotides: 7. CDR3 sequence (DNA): TGTGCCAGCAGCTTGCTCGGACTAGCGGGGGGACGTTACAATGAGCAGTTCTTC. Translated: CASSLLGLAGGRYNEQFF. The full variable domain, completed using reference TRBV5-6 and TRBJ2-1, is DAGVTQSPTHLIKTRGQQVTLRCSPKSGHDTVSWYQQALGQGPQFIFQYYEEEERQRGNFPDRFSGHQFPNYSSELNVNALLLGDSALYLCASSLLGLAGGRYNEQFFGPGTRLTVL.

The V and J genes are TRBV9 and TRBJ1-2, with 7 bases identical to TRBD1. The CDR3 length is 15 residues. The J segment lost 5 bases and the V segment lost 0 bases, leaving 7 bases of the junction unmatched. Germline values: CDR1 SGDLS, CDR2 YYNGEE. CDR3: CASSVERDRRYGYTF. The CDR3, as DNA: TGTGCCAGCAGCGTAGAACGGGACAGAAGGTATGGCTACACCTTC.

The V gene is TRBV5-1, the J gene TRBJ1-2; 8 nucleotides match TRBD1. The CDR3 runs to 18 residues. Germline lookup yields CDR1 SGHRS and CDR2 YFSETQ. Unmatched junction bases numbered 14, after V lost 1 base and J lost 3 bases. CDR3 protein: CASSLSGTGKGFDYGYTF. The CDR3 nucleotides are TGCGCCAGCAGCTTGTCGGGGACAGGTAAAGGGTTCGACTATGGCTACACCTTC.

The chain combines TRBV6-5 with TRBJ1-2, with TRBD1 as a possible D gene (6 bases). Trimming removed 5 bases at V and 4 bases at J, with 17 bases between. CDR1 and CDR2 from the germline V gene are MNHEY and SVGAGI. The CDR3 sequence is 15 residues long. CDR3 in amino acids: CASSRTPRGAYGYTF. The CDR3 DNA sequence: TGTGCCAGCAGTCGTACTCCCAGGGGAGCCTATGGCTACACCTTC.

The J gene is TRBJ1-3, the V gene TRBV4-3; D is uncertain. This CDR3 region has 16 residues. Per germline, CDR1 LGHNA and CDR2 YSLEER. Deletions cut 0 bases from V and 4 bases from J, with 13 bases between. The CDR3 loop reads CASSQERPGTGNTIYF. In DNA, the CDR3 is TGCGCCAGCAGCCAAGAACGACCGGGAACAGGAAACACCATATATTTT.

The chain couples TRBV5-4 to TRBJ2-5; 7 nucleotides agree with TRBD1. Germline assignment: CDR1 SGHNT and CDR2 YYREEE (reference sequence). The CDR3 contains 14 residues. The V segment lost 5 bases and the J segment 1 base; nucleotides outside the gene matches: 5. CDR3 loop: CASRPDRVQETQYF. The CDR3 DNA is TGTGCCAGCAGACCCGACAGGGTCCAAGAGACCCAGTACTTC. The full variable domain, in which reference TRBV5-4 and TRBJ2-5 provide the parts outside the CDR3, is ETGVTQSPTHLIKTRGQQVTLRCSSQSGHNTVSWYQQALGQGPQFIFQYYREEENGRGNFPPRFSGLQFPNYSSELNVNALELDDSALYLCASRPDRVQETQYFGPGTRLLVL.

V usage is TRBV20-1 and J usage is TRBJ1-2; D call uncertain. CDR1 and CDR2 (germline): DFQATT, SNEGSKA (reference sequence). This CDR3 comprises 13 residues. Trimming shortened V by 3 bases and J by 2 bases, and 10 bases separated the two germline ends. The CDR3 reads CSASLTGNYGYTF. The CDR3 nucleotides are TGCAGTGCTAGTCTGACTGGGAACTATGGCTACACCTTC.

CDR3 region: CASRSQGVGHTNIQYF. Here the CDR3 DNA reads TGCGCCAGCAGGTCACAGGGGGTCGGCCACACAAACATTCAGTACTTC. V and J are TRBV5-1 and TRBJ2-4, with 8 bases lining up with TRBD1. In germline, CDR1 is SGHRS, CDR2 YFSETQ. Trimming at V came to 5 bases and at J to 6 bases, leaving 13 bases not matched to a gene. The CDR3 is 16 residues long.